This is a list of T cell receptor beta chains from one sample in a study of blood T cell repertoires in COVID-19. TCRdb's table, derived via immunoSEQ multiplex PCR, lists solely in-frame clones and lacks some. The sample records roughly 88,000 clones, around 86% being singletons. The sequenced sample was peripheral blood. Receptors originate from a woman older than 75 with active or convalescent COVID-19. Both conserved end residues are part of each CDR3.

v_call | cdr3_aa
TRBV27 | CASSWSAGSSETQYF
TRBV15 | CATTYWGVQETQYF
TRBV5-8 | CASSLAQGLGEQYF
TRBV19 | CASSIAGGRREQFF
TRBV5-1 | CASGGGTGQETQYF
TRBV28 | CASRGTETYEQYF
TRBV13 | CASSLSGAYEQYF
TRBV5-4 | CASSFGQGDLEQYF
TRBV27 | CASSLSGLAGQFF
TRBV5-1 | CASSLGQGYPDTQYF
TRBV4-1 | CASRLQGIGNTEAFF
TRBV6-5 | CASRPGLSGYNEQFF
TRBV5-1 | CASSFGLDTDTQYF
TRBV4-1 | CASSQVPGISNQPQHF
TRBV2 | CASSGTGNYGYTF
TRBV12-5 | CASSIDRVSTDTQYF
TRBV28 | CASKTGDITGELFF
TRBV24-1 | CATSEPRSGAAKNIQYF
TRBV30 | CAWSPLASSYEQYF
TRBV18 | CASSPFREPNTGELFF
TRBV4-3 | CASSQDGTLSGNTIYF
TRBV7-2 | CASSFLSTDTQYF
TRBV19 | CASTLWGGEYTDTQYF
TRBV6-2/TRBV6-3 | CASSYLVTGGEQYF
TRBV29-1 | CSITGGFPSYEQYF
TRBV9 | CASSPWQGGETQYF
TRBV19 | CASSQTGQETQYF
TRBV7-2 | CASGRGGSYNEQFF
TRBV5-1 | CASGGGQGNTEAFF
TRBV7-2 | CASSLEGLSTGELFF
TRBV30 | CAWSTGEGNGYTF
TRBV2 | CASSVRDEQYF
TRBV5-1 | CASSFGDRQAREQYF
TRBV5-4 | CASSLVGAYNEQFF
TRBV7-3 | CASSLRLAGGSTDTQYF
TRBV6-2/TRBV6-3 | CASSGLWRGAFF
TRBV15 | CAARGSRTDTQYF
TRBV6-2/TRBV6-3 | CASSYVRVGEYTF
TRBV6-2/TRBV6-3 | CASSSYQYTEAFF
TRBV10-3 | CAIRGHQGNQPQHF
TRBV4-3 | CASSQDRTQLYGYTF
TRBV9 | CASSVAPMFGTGELFF
TRBV4-1 | CASSQETGGAFHGELFF
TRBV6-2/TRBV6-3 | CASSLAGSSYEQYF
TRBV11-2 | CASSLGTGSFSGNTIYF
TRBV6-6 | CASSRYVDRGALGDTQYF